Presented here are 12 T cell receptor beta chains from one specimen sequenced in a study of blood T cell repertoires in COVID-19. Profiling relied on immunoSEQ multiplex PCR, and the TCRdb table lists in-frame clones only, not all of them. Of around 270,000 clones listed, 88% were seen once; the top ten hold about 3.4%. Material: PBMCs or T cells enriched from blood (not recorded which). The receptors derive from a woman in her 40s who had been exposed to COVID-19.

J is TRBJ1-5 and V is TRBV24-1; D gene uncertain. Trimming took off 6 bases at V and 7 bases at J, with 12 bases between the two ends. The CDR3 runs 13 residues. From germline, CDR1 is KGHDR and CDR2 SFDVKD. The CDR3 protein is CATSNRGGQPQHF. The CDR3, as DNA: TGTGCCACCAGTAACCGGGGAGGGCAGCCCCAGCATTTT.

This sequence joins TRBV27 and TRBJ1-1, with 7 nucleotides matching TRBD1. This CDR3 has 15 residues. Germline CDR1 MNHEY, CDR2 SMNVEV (reference sequence). V dropped 7 bases and J dropped 6; count of bases not matched to a gene: 14. The CDR3 loop reads CASNRSTGRRAEAFF. In DNA, the CDR3 is TGTGCCAGCAACCGCTCGACAGGGAGGAGAGCTGAAGCTTTCTTT.

This chain uses TRBV7-2 with TRBJ1-3, with 10 bases identical to TRBD1. The CDR3 contains 19 residues. With 5 bases clipped from V and 0 bases from J, the junction kept 13 bases outside the gene matches. Germline lookup yields CDR1 SGHTA and CDR2 FQGNSA. In DNA, the CDR3 is TGTGCCAGCAGCGCCCCCAGGGGACAGGGGCCGTCCTCTGGAAACACCATATATTTT. It encodes CASSAPRGQGPSSGNTIYF.

The gene calls are TRBV15 and TRBJ1-4, with 10 bases matching TRBD1. Trimming took 4 bases from V and 8 from J; bases not matched to a gene: 7. The CDR3 spans 15 residues. Germline V gene lookup returns CDR1 LNHNV and CDR2 YYDKDF (reference sequence). CDR3 DNA: TGTGCCACCAGCACCGGACAGGGGGATGGGGAAAAACTGTTTTTT. Protein: CATSTGQGDGEKLFF.

The V call is TRBV3-1 (or the pseudogene TRBV3-2), the J call TRBJ2-7; 8 bases are a match to TRBD2. Germline trimming cut 3 bases from V and 1 base from J; bases unmatched to any gene: 11. The CDR3 length is 17 residues. Germline V lookup: CDR1 LGHDT, CDR2 YNNKEL (reference sequence). The CDR3 sequence is CASSHKSTGTSSYEQYF. The DNA for the CDR3 is TGTGCCAGCAGCCACAAAAGCACAGGGACTAGTTCCTACGAGCAGTACTTC.

As regards this clone: Germline and junction disagree at one end, which may indicate a read error. The V gene is TRBV5-1, the J gene TRBJ2-1; no clear D gene. The CDR3 is 13 amino acids. Germline-derived CDR1 and CDR2 are SGHRS and YFSETQ. CDR3 protein: CASSFLRNNEQFF. The CDR3 DNA follows: TGTGCCAGCAGCTTCCTAAGAAACAATGAGCAGTTCTTC.

This sequence joins TRBV11-2 and TRBJ1-1; a possible D gene is TRBD1 (6 bases). The germline V gene encodes CDR1 SGHAT and CDR2 FQNNGV. The CDR3 has 18 residues. V was shortened by 5 bases and J by 0 bases, with 22 bases between the two germline ends. CDR3 amino acids: CASSNQFQTGEMNTEAFF. The DNA of the CDR3 is TGTGCCAGCAGCAACCAGTTCCAGACAGGCGAGATGAACACTGAAGCTTTCTTT.

The chain has TRBV7-6 and TRBJ2-3, with D possibly TRBD2 on 5 matching bases. CDR3 size: 17 residues. V lost 1 base to trimming and J lost 6 bases, with 20 bases between them. CDR1 SGHVS and CDR2 FNYEAQ come from the germline V gene. In DNA form, the CDR3 reads TGTGCCAGCAGCTTAGAGACCCCGGGGAGTTTACCGGATACGCAGTATTTT. Translation gives CASSLETPGSLPDTQYF.

The chain employs TRBV27 and TRBJ2-7; 10 nucleotides align to TRBD2. Germline V gene lookup returns CDR1 MNHEY and CDR2 SMNVEV (reference sequence). After removal of 6 bases from V and 5 bases from J, the junction contained 7 bases not matched to a gene. This CDR3 comprises 14 residues. The CDR3 loop is CASRPAGGPHEQYV. DNA of the CDR3: TGTGCCAGCAGACCAGCGGGAGGGCCGCACGAGCAGTACGTC.

The table lists this clone with a count of one. The chain uses TRBV21-1 and TRBJ1-1; the table's D call of TRBD1 was not tested on the DNA. TRBV21-1 is designated a pseudogene. There are 15 residues in the CDR3. The chain's CDR3 is CASSGTDRGYAEAFF. The CDR3 DNA follows: TGTGCCAGCAGCGGCACCGACAGGGGCTACGCTGAAGCTTTCTTT.

The chain couples TRBV18 to TRBJ2-3; the match to TRBD2 covers 11 bases. The length of the CDR3 is 17 residues. V lost 1 base, J lost 2 bases, and 5 bases stayed unmatched. Germline-derived CDR1 and CDR2 are KGHSH and LQKENI. The CDR3 DNA reads as TGTGCCAGCTCACCACTGCCTAGCGGGGGGACCACAGATACGCAGTATTTT. This sequence encodes CASSPLPSGGTTDTQYF.

The V call is TRBV7-9, the J call TRBJ1-6, with TRBD1 matching over 9 bases. The CDR3 has 19 residues. Germline V lookup: CDR1 SEHNR, CDR2 FQNEAQ (reference sequence). Trimming cost V 5 bases and J 9 bases; bases outside gene matches: 20. The CDR3 reads CASSPSPGQGISGGSPLHF. The CDR3 bases are TGTGCCAGCAGCCCGAGTCCGGGACAGGGTATAAGTGGGGGTTCACCCCTCCACTTT.